The 20 T cell receptor beta chains below were found in one sample sequenced in a study of T cells in Graves' hyperthyroidism and ophthalmopathy. The TCR beta CDR3 regions underwent amplification using RNA transcripts as the source. First-round RT-PCR with HTBI primers amplified the TCR CDR3 region. MiXCR was run by TCRdb on the multiplex PCR reads, yielding one entry per CDR3 protein. Among approximately 500,000 distinct CDR3 sequences listed, 35% to 55% were seen once. The material sequenced was peripheral blood or thyroid tissue (not recorded which). These receptors all come from a woman in her late teens or twenties with Graves' hyperthyroidism.

The V gene is TRBV29-1, the J gene TRBJ2-5; perhaps D is TRBD1 or TRBD2 (7 bases each). V dropped 5 bases and J dropped 5 bases, with 21 bases sitting between them. The CDR3 totals 15 residues. In germline, CDR1 is SQVTM, CDR2 ANQGSEA. The CDR3: CSVRQGGPFSETQYF. The CDR3 region has the DNA TGCAGCGTTAGACAGGGAGGGCCCTTTTCCGAGACCCAGTACTTC. The variable domain in full, with the rest retrieved from reference TRBV29-1 and TRBJ2-5, is SAVISQKPSRDICQRGTSLTIQCQVDSQVTMMFWYRQQPGQSLTLIATANQGSEATYESGFVIDKFPISRPNLTFSTLTVSNMSPEDSSIYLCSVRQGGPFSETQYFGPGTRLLVL.

This clonotype was detected many times. The V call is TRBV3-1, the J call TRBJ2-5; 8 positions agree with TRBD2. The CDR3 totals 14 residues. With 4 bases clipped from V and 4 bases from J, the junction kept 5 bases outside the gene matches. Germline CDR1 reads LGHDT; CDR2 reads YNNKEL (reference sequence). CDR3 sequence reads: CASSRPAGAETQYF. The CDR3 DNA follows: TGTGCCAGCAGCCGTCCAGCGGGAGCAGAGACCCAGTACTTC.

This clonotype was found many times. The V and J genes are TRBV20-1 and TRBJ2-7; D may match TRBD1 or TRBD2 (5 bases each). Trimming pared 3 bases from V and 3 bases from J, leaving 12 bases between. This CDR3 has 13 amino acids. CDR1 is DFQATT, CDR2 SNEGSKA, per germline (reference sequence). CDR3 amino acids: CSARPGTRYEQYF. DNA for the CDR3: TGCAGTGCTAGGCCCGGGACCCGCTACGAGCAGTACTTC.

V usage is TRBV7-3 and J usage is TRBJ2-5; D is perhaps TRBD1 or TRBD2 (5 bases each). V lost 5 bases and J lost 3, with 19 bases in between. From germline, CDR1 is SGHTA and CDR2 FQGTGA. The CDR3 extends over 16 amino acids. CDR3 sequence reads: CASSPGPSGQEETQYF. As DNA, the CDR3 is TGTGCCAGCAGCCCGGGGCCGTCTGGACAAGAAGAGACCCAGTACTTC.

The chain has TRBV20-1 and TRBJ2-5; D not certain. Germline V gene sequence: CDR1 DFQATT, CDR2 SNEGSKA (reference sequence). The CDR3 runs 12 residues. Trimming left V 3 bases short and J 4 bases short, with 9 bases between. The CDR3: CSARLPGETQYF. CDR3 sequence (DNA): TGCAGTGCTAGGCTCCCGGGAGAGACCCAGTACTTC.

This clonotype occurred many times. J is TRBJ2-2 and V is TRBV7-9; perhaps TRBD1 as D (6 bases). The CDR3 totals 15 residues. V lost 5 bases and J lost 7, with 17 bases in between. Germline CDR1 SEHNR, CDR2 FQNEAQ (reference sequence). DNA for the CDR3: TGTGCCAGCAGCCCATCTCGGACAGACGGCGGGGAGCTGTTTTTT. It specifies CASSPSRTDGGELFF.

In this sample, this clonotype turned up many times. The V gene is TRBV6-5, the J gene TRBJ1-1, with 9 bases matching TRBD1. Germline V lookup: CDR1 MNHEY, CDR2 SVGAGI. CDR3 size: 16 residues. V lost 2 bases and J lost 3; bases outside the gene matches: 7. CDR3 bases: TGTGCCAGCAGTTACCCCTCGGGACAGGGCCACACTGAAGCTTTCTTT. Protein sequence: CASSYPSGQGHTEAFF.

The chain couples TRBV6-5 to TRBJ1-1; D possibly corresponds to TRBD1 (6 bases). V lost 9 bases and J lost 0, with 11 bases in between. CDR1 and CDR2 (germline): MNHEY, SVGAGI. CDR3 size: 13 residues. CDR3 amino acids: CASGGPMNTEAFF. The DNA of the CDR3 is TGTGCCAGTGGGGGCCCCATGAACACTGAAGCTTTCTTT.

Worth noting for this clonotype: At one end the junction does not follow the germline gene, possibly because of a read error. This chain connects TRBV29-1 to TRBJ2-5; D might be TRBD2 (5 bases). The CDR3 has 13 residues. CDR1 is SQVTM, CDR2 ANQGSEA, per germline. The CDR3 DNA reads as TGCAACGTTGGAGCTAGCAGCCAAGAGACCCGGTACTTC. As protein: CNVGASSQETRYF.

The genes are TRBV20-1 and TRBJ2-7; 11 positions agree with TRBD2. Germline values: CDR1 DFQATT, CDR2 SNEGSKA (reference sequence). J gave up 6 bases and V 6 bases, and 16 bases lay outside the gene matches. The CDR3 consists of 16 residues. The CDR3 protein is CSASSSNSGRASEQYF. CDR3 in DNA: TGCAGTGCCAGCAGCTCGAATAGCGGGAGGGCCTCCGAGCAGTACTTC.

This clonotype was observed a few times. The chain is built from TRBV30 and TRBJ2-5; 8 bases fit TRBD2. The CDR3 sequence is 15 residues long. CDR1 is GTSNPN and CDR2 is SVGIG in the germline V gene (reference sequence). Trimming at V came to 5 bases and at J to 2 bases, leaving 10 bases not matched to a gene. CDR3 sequence reads: CAWGELAGEQETQYF. In DNA, the CDR3 is TGTGCCTGGGGGGAGCTAGCGGGTGAACAAGAGACCCAGTACTTC.

This clonotype showed up just a few times. The chain couples TRBV24-1 to TRBJ2-5, with D possibly TRBD1 on 5 matching bases. V was shortened by 2 bases and J by 7 bases, with 19 bases between the two germline ends. Germline CDR1 is KGHDR and CDR2 is SFDVKD. This CDR3 has 16 amino acids. The CDR3 coding sequence is TGTGCCACCAGTGATTCTGGGCAGGGTACTAAGGGGACCCAGTACTTC. Its protein is CATSDSGQGTKGTQYF.

The rearrangement links TRBV29-1 to TRBJ1-2; perhaps TRBD1 as D (5 bases). The V end lost 8 bases, the J end lost 8 bases, and 18 bases lay between the germline ends. This CDR3 is 12 amino acids long. Per germline, CDR1 SQVTM and CDR2 ANQGSEA. The CDR3 region has the DNA TGCAGCAGTTTGGGGGGGTTGAGCGGCTACACCTTC. This sequence encodes CSSLGGLSGYTF.

As to this clonotype: One junction end does not reproduce the germline sequence, and a read error may be involved. The DNA of the CDR3 is TGTGCCATCAGTGACAGGGACACCGGGGAGCTGTCTTGG. Protein sequence: CAISDRDTGELSW. The V gene is TRBV10-3, the J gene TRBJ2-2; a weak D match, TRBD1 (6 bases). The germline V gene has CDR1 ENHRY and CDR2 SYGVKD. The CDR3 is made up of 13 amino acids.

V and J are TRBV29-1 and TRBJ2-7, with 10 bases that match TRBD1. Looked up from germline, CDR1 is SQVTM and CDR2 is ANQGSEA. J lost 1 base, V lost 3 bases, and 3 bases had no gene match. This CDR3 comprises 14 residues. The chain's CDR3 is CSVERGQGSYEQYF. CDR3 DNA: TGCAGCGTTGAGAGGGGACAGGGGTCCTACGAGCAGTACTTC.

This chain uses TRBV20-1 with TRBJ1-1; tentative D call: TRBD1 (5 bases). Trimming cost V 0 bases and J 0 bases, with 14 bases left between them. Germline lookup yields CDR1 DFQATT and CDR2 SNEGSKA (reference sequence). CDR3 length: 16 amino acids. CDR3 residues: CSARDGGRAMNTEAFF. The CDR3 region has the DNA TGCAGTGCTAGAGATGGCGGCAGGGCCATGAACACTGAAGCTTTCTTT.

The chain links TRBV11-1 to TRBJ1-5; the D is unclear. Germline V gene sequence: CDR1 SGHAT, CDR2 FQDESV (reference sequence). This CDR3 spans 13 amino acids. The germline V and J ends were trimmed by 1 base and 10 bases, with 11 bases remaining between them. CDR3 loop: CASSLGRPSPQHF. The CDR3 nucleotides read TGTGCCAGCAGCTTAGGGCGCCCTTCACCCCAGCATTTT.

For the CDR3, the DNA is TGTGCCAGCAGCTCGATAGCGGCTGGACACGAGCAGTACTTC. Its protein is CASSSIAAGHEQYF. The chain employs TRBV7-3 and TRBJ2-7; D is possibly TRBD2 (6 bases). Germline-derived CDR1 and CDR2 are SGHTA and FQGTGA. V lost 4 bases, J lost 5 bases, and 15 bases lay in between. The CDR3 consists of 14 residues.

This chain uses TRBV20-1 with TRBJ1-2; 8 nucleotides agree with TRBD1. V shed 3 bases and J 1 base; nucleotides not matched to a gene: 7. Germline V CDR1 and CDR2: DFQATT, SNEGSKA (reference sequence). The length of the CDR3 is 15 residues. DNA of the CDR3: TGCAGTGCTAGCCCAGGGGGCGCGTATAACTATGGCTACACCTTC. Its protein product is CSASPGGAYNYGYTF.

This chain uses TRBV6-5 with TRBJ2-6; D perhaps matches TRBD1 (6 bases). Trimming pared 10 bases from V and 0 bases from J, leaving 19 bases between. The CDR3 totals 17 residues. Germline values: CDR1 MNHEY, CDR2 SVGAGI. The CDR3 reads CATQKTGSLSGANVLTF. In nucleotides, the CDR3 is TGTGCCACTCAAAAGACAGGTTCCCTCTCTGGGGCCAACGTCCTGACTTTC.